Described below is a single TCR beta chain sequence and its context. As yet, its antigen is unknown. The record originates from a study of CD8+ T cells in alopecia areata. Extracted RNA was reverse transcribed, and the resulting cDNA served as sequencing template. TCRdb keeps only in-frame clones here, not all; method: immunoSEQ multiplex PCR. The table includes some 31,000 clones, roughly 80% detected once. Study-wide points: Normal-skin resident alphabeta T cells also appear among scalp sample sequences. Higher clonality and more expanded CD8+ clones appeared in lesional than normal scalp.

Obtained from alopecia areata patients were lesional scalp punch biopsies along with peripheral blood. Sorting from PBMCs produced CD4+ and CD8+ T cells. The germline CDR1 and CDR2 sequences are MNHEY and SMNVEV (reference sequence). The CDR3 covers 12 residues. The V gene end was trimmed by 3 bases and the J gene end by 4 bases; junction bases not matched to a gene: 0. The chain couples TRBV27 to TRBJ2-7; 7 nucleotides align to TRBD2. This receptor was identified in a human donor with alopecia areata. Material for sequencing was NKG2D-low CD8+ T cells sorted from blood. DNA for the CDR3: TGTGCCAGCAGTTTCGGGGGGTACGAGCAGTACTTC. Amino acid sequence: CASSFGGYEQYF.